This T cell receptor beta chain is drawn from a study of T cell responses to AZD1222 COVID-19 vaccine. Broader study findings: Across spike, vaccine-associated CD4 TCRs were found, dominant at 160-218 and 743-854. The donor group comprised mostly white British people and more females; the analysis possibly underestimated clonal diversity.

Here immunoSEQ multiplex PCR was the method, and the copy in TCRdb shows in-frame clones only, minus some. This sample has some 150,000 clones, with approximately 90% found just once. The CDR3 totals 14 residues. Germline assignment: CDR1 SGHAT and CDR2 FQDESV (reference sequence). V lost 6 bases and J 5 bases, leaving 11 bases between the germline ends. Remarks on this clone: The antigen is not known.

This TCR was sampled from an adult in good health. J is TRBJ1-6 and V is TRBV11-1; D uncertain. The source was peripheral blood, collected on day 0 of AZD1222 vaccination. This CDR3 is CASSYNVNNSPLHF. CDR3 coding DNA: TGTGCCAGCAGTTACAACGTGAATAATTCACCCCTCCACTTT. Variable domain in full (rest from reference TRBV11-1 and TRBJ1-6): EAEVAQSPRYKITEKSQAVAFWCDPISGHATLYWYRQILGQGPELLVQFQDESVVDDSQLPKDRFSAERLKGVDSTLKIQPAELGDSAMYLCASSYNVNNSPLHFGNGTRLTVT.